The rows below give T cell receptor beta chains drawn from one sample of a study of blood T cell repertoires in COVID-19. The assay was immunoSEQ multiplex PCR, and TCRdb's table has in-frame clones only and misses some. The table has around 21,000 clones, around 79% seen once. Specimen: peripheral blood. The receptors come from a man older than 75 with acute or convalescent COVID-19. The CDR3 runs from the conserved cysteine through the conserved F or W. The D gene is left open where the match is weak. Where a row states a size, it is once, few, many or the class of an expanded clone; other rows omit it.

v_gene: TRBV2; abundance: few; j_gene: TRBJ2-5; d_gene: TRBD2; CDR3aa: CASSRGSLETQYF; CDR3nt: TGTGCCAGCAGTCGCGGGAGTCTTGAGACCCAGTACTTC
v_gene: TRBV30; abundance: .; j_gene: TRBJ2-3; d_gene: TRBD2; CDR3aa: CAWSLSGNTDTQYF; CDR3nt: TGTGCCTGGAGCCTCAGCGGGAACACAGATACGCAGTATTTT
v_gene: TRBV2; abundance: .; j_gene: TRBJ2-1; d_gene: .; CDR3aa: CASSERGGGYNEQFF; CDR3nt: TGTGCCAGCAGTGAAAGGGGGGGAGGCTACAATGAGCAGTTCTTC
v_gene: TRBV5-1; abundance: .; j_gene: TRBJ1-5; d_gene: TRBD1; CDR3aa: CASSLGTGGLPQHF; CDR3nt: TGCGCCAGCAGCTTGGGAACAGGGGGCCTTCCCCAGCATTTT
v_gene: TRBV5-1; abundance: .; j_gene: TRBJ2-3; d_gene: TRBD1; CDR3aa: CASSAGQGKTDTQYF; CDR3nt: TGCGCCAGCAGCGCGGGACAGGGGAAGACAGATACGCAGTATTTT
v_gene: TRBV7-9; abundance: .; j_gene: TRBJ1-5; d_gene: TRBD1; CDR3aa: CASSLGGTGANQPQHF; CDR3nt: TGTGCCAGCAGCTTAGGAGGGACAGGGGCTAATCAGCCCCAGCATTTT
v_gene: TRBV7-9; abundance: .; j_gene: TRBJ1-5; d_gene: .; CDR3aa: CASSGTGYSNQPQHF; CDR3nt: TGTGCCAGCAGCGGAACAGGGTATAGCAATCAGCCCCAGCATTTT
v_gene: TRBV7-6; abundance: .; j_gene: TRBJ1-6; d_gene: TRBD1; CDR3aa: CASSIQDRGTWAPLHF; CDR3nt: TGTGCCAGCAGCATACAGGACAGGGGCACATGGGCACCCCTCCACTTT
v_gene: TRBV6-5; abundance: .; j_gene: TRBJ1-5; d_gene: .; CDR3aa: CASSRWEREPQHF; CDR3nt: TGTGCCAGCAGTCGTTGGGAGCGAGAGCCCCAGCATTTT
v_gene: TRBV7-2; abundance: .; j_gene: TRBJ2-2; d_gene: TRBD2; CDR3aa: CASSLRSGSTGELFF; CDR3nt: TGTGCCAGCAGCTTACGGAGCGGGAGTACCGGGGAGCTGTTTTTT
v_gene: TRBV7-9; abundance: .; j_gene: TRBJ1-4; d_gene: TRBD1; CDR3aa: CASSRQDRGEKLFF; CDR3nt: TGTGCCAGCAGCCGCCAGGACAGGGGTGAAAAACTGTTTTTT
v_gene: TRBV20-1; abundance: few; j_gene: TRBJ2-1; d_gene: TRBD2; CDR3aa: CSASTSGRPRGDEQFF; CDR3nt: TGCAGTGCTAGTACTAGCGGGAGGCCCAGGGGCGATGAGCAGTTCTTC
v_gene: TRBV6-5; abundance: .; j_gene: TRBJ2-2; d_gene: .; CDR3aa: CASSQNTGELFF; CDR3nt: TGTGCCAGCAGTCAGAACACCGGGGAGCTGTTTTTT
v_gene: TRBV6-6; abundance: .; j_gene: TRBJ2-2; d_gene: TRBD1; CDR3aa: CASRGQGEKELFF; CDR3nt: TGTGCCAGCAGGGGACAGGGGGAAAAGGAGCTGTTTTTT
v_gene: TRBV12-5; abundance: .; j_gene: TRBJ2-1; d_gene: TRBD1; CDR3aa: CASGLVRTGKDNEQFF; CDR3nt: TGTGCTAGTGGTTTGGTGCGGACAGGGAAAGACAATGAGCAGTTCTTC
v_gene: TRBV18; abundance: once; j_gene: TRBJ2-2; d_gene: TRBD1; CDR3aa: CASSPDLGQKNTGELFF; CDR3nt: TGTGCCAGCTCACCCGACTTGGGACAGAAGAACACCGGGGAGCTGTTTTTT
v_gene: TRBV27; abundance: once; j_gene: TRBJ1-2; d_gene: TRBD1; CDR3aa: CASSFQGARGYTF; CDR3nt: TGTGCCAGCAGTTTTCAGGGGGCAAGGGGCTACACCTTC
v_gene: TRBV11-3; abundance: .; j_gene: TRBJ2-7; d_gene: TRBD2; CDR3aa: CASSLDPLLAGGINSYEQYF; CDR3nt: TGTGCCAGCAGCTTAGATCCCCTACTAGCGGGAGGCATCAATTCCTACGAGCAGTACTTC
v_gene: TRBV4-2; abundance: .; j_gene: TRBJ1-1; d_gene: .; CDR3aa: CASSREQGQNTEAFF; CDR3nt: TGTGCCAGCAGCCGAGAACAGGGACAGAACACTGAAGCTTTCTTT
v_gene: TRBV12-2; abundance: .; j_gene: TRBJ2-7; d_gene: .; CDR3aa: CASRFQRLAGGSYEQYF; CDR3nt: TGTGCAAGTCGCTTCCAGCGCCTAGCGGGAGGGTCATACGAGCAGTACTTC
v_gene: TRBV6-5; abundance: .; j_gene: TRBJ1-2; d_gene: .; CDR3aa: CASSPIDGEGYTF; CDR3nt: TGTGCCAGCAGCCCGATAGACGGGGAAGGCTACACCTTC
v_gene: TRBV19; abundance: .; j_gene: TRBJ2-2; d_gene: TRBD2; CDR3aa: CASSTGLAANTGELFF; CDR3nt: TGTGCCAGTAGTACCGGACTAGCGGCGAACACCGGGGAGCTGTTTTTT
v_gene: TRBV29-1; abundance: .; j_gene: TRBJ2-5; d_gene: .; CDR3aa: CSVLDGGETQYF; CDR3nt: TGCAGCGTTCTCGATGGGGGGGAGACCCAGTACTTC
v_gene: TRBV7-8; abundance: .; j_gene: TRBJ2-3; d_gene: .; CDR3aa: CASSQSGAGSGTDTQYF; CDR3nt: TGTGCCAGCAGCCAGTCCGGGGCCGGGAGTGGCACAGATACGCAGTATTTT
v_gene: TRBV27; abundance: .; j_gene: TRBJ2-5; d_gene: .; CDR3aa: CASSLFGETQYF; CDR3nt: TGTGCCAGCAGCCTCTTCGGGGAGACCCAGTACTTC
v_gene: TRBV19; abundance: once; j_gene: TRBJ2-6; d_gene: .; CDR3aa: CASSIDAAGIASGANVLTF; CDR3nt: TGTGCCAGTAGTATAGATGCGGCAGGGATTGCATCTGGGGCCAACGTCCTGACTTTC
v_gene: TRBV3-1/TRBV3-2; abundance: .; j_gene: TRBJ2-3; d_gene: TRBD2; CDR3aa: CASSQEGGLAGGTDTQYF; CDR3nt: TGTGCCAGCAGCCAAGAGGGGGGACTAGCGGGAGGCACAGATACGCAGTATTTT
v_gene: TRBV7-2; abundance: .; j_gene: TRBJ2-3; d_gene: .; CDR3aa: CASSLVGPWGDDDTQYF; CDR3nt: TGTGCCAGCAGCTTAGTAGGGCCGTGGGGGGATGACGATACGCAGTATTTT
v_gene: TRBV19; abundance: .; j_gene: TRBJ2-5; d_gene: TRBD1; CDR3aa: CASSSTDRVETQYF; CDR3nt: TGTGCCAGTAGTTCGACCGACAGGGTGGAGACCCAGTACTTC
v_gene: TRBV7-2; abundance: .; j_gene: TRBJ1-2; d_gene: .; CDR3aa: CASSLAGGPRRDGYTF; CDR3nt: TGTGCCAGCAGCTTAGCAGGCGGGCCACGCCGAGATGGCTACACCTTC
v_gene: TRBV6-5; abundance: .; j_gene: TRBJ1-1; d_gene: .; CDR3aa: CASSYKSAGTEAFF; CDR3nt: TGTGCCAGCAGTTACAAAAGCGCGGGAACTGAAGCTTTCTTT
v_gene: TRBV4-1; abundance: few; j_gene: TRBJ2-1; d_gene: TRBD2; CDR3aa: CASSQVAGGPYNEQFF; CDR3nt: TGCGCCAGCAGCCAAGTCGCGGGAGGGCCCTACAATGAGCAGTTCTTC
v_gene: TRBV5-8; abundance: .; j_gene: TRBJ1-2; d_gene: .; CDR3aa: CASSLWRSYGYTF; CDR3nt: TGTGCCAGCAGCTTGTGGCGGAGCTATGGCTACACCTTC
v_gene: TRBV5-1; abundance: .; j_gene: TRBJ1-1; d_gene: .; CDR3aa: CASSLVAGAMDTEAFF; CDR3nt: TGCGCCAGCAGCTTGGTGGCAGGGGCAATGGACACTGAAGCTTTCTTT
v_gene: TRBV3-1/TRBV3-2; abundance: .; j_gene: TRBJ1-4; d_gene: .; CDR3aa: CASSLQAPNEKLFF; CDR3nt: TGTGCCAGCAGCCTCCAAGCCCCAAATGAAAAACTGTTTTTT
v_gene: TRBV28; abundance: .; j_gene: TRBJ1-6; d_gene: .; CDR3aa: CASGRPGGSPLHF; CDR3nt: TGTGCCAGCGGCCGGCCGGGGGGTTCACCCCTCCACTTT
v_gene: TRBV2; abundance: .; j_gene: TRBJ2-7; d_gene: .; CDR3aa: CASVPVMRTEQYF; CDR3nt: TGTGCCAGCGTCCCGGTGATGAGAACGGAGCAGTACTTC